Reported below is one T cell receptor (beta chain). This sample stems from a study of blood T cell repertoires in COVID-19. Study context: The United States, Italy and Spain provided the acute and convalescent COVID-19 samples. T cells, B-cell-depleted T cells, or PBMCs provided the cDNA or gDNA that served as material.

CDR1 is LGHNA, CDR2 YNFKEQ, per germline. The J segment lost 1 base and the V segment lost 0 bases, leaving 6 bases of the junction unmatched. This CDR3 comprises 17 residues. In the authors' methods: Researchers report that nucleated cell counts were estimated from reference gene primer amplification. Data came from immunoSEQ multiplex PCR; TCRdb stores just in-frame clones and leaves some out. That table furnishes V, J and clone size, whereas the DNA furnished D and trimming. The sample has under 300,000 clones, less than 90% seen once. Sequencing used peripheral blood. The receptor comes from a man between 60 and 75 years old who had recovered from COVID-19. This chain joins TRBV4-2 and TRBJ2-5, with 9 bases fitting TRBD2. This CDR3 is CASSQEGSGGLQETQYF. The CDR3 DNA reads TGTGCCAGCAGCCAAGAAGGAAGCGGGGGGCTCCAAGAGACCCAGTACTTC.